Below are 28 T cell receptor beta chains sequenced from a single sample in a study of shared clonotypes between healthy human individuals. This table comes from immunoSEQ multiplex PCR, and its TCRdb copy is limited to in-frame clones, with some not included. The table has 550,000 to 800,000 clones, 74% seen once. The sample taken for sequencing was memory CD4+ T cells sorted from blood. This sample's subset: CD45RA-negative fraction. These receptors originate from a woman in her twenties or thirties in good health.

This clone was seen just once. The chain recombines TRBV5-4 with TRBJ2-5, with D possibly being TRBD2 (6 bases). The assigned J gene may be wrong: the sequence end matches TRBJ2-7 better. This CDR3 is built from 15 residues. Germline V gene data show CDR1 as SGHNT and CDR2 as YYREEE (reference sequence). The CDR3 sequence: CASRSGTASSYEQYF. The CDR3 region has the DNA TGTGCCAGCAGATCCGGGACTGCAAGCTCCTACGAGCAGTACTTC.

CDR3 in DNA: TGTGCCAGCAGATCCCTAGTGGCGTACCAAGAGACCCAGTACTTC. Translated: CASRSLVAYQETQYF. V gene TRBV6-4 combines with J gene TRBJ2-5; D ambiguous. The germline gives CDR1 MRHNA, CDR2 SNTAGT. V gave up 6 bases and J gave up 0 bases, with 14 bases separating them. This CDR3 has 15 residues.

This chain connects TRBV10-3 to TRBJ2-3; TRBD2 is a possible D gene (5 bases). V was cut by 2 bases and J by 5 bases, with 8 bases left in between. There are 13 residues in the CDR3. Per the germline V gene, CDR1 is ENHRY and CDR2 is SYGVKD. Written as DNA, the CDR3 is TGTGCCATCAGTGAGAATAGCGAAGATACGCAGTATTTT. Protein product: CAISENSEDTQYF.

The V and J genes are TRBV4-2 and TRBJ2-7; perhaps TRBD1 as D (6 bases). V lost 0 bases, J lost 4 bases, and 7 bases lay in between. From germline, CDR1 is LGHNA and CDR2 YNFKEQ. The CDR3 is 13 residues long. CDR3 protein: CASSQEGGYEQYF. CDR3 sequence (DNA): TGTGCCAGCAGCCAAGAAGGGGGTTACGAGCAGTACTTC.

This clone was seen a handful of times. The V call is TRBV11-2, the J call TRBJ1-4; 7 nucleotides match TRBD1. CDR1 is SGHAT and CDR2 is FQNNGV in the germline V gene. The junction had 2 bases not matched to a gene; V was cut back by 1 base and J by 6 bases. The CDR3 is 14 amino acids. CDR3 in DNA: TGTGCCAGCAGCTTAGCGGGACAGTATGAAAAACTGTTTTTT. Protein product: CASSLAGQYEKLFF.

The V and J genes are TRBV28 and TRBJ1-2, with a tentative D call TRBD1 (5 bases). The length of the CDR3 is 15 residues. Germline CDR1 and CDR2: MDHEN and SYDVKM. The ends were cut back, 5 bases at V and 4 bases at J, with 17 bases in the middle. This CDR3 reads CASSKPGTTVYGYTF. The CDR3 region has the DNA TGTGCCAGCAGTAAACCCGGGACTACAGTCTATGGCTACACCTTC.

This clone was seen more than once but under ten times. V gene TRBV5-5 combines with J gene TRBJ2-7, with 8 bases aligning to TRBD2. The CDR3 is made up of 16 amino acids. The ends lost 0 bases at V and 2 bases at J; junction bases unmatched: 7. Looked up from germline, CDR1 is SGHKS and CDR2 is YYEKEE (reference sequence). Written as DNA, the CDR3 is TGTGCCAGCAGCTTGGACTGGCCAGCGGGAGCCTACGAGCAGTACTTC. The encoded protein is CASSLDWPAGAYEQYF.

J is TRBJ2-7 and V is TRBV5-5, with D possibly TRBD2 on 5 matching bases. V was shortened by 0 bases and J by 1 base, with 14 bases between the two germline ends. This CDR3 contains 16 residues. Germline CDR1 reads SGHKS; CDR2 reads YYEKEE (reference sequence). CDR3: CASSLGAGPVSYEQYF. CDR3 in DNA: TGTGCCAGCAGCTTGGGTGCGGGTCCTGTGTCCTACGAGCAGTACTTC.

The gene calls are TRBV19 and TRBJ1-2; 8 nucleotides align to TRBD1. Germline V lookup: CDR1 LNHDA, CDR2 SQIVND (reference sequence). CDR3 length: 16 residues. J was trimmed by 1 base and V by 8 bases; bases with no gene match: 12. For the CDR3, the DNA is TGTGCCAGTTCCCCCGGACAGGGAAGGGGTAACTATGGCTACACCTTC. Translation gives CASSPGQGRGNYGYTF.

This chain connects TRBV6-5 to TRBJ2-7; TRBD1 matches at 11 bases. There are 14 residues in the CDR3. Germline CDR1 reads MNHEY; CDR2 reads SVGAGI. V was pared by 6 bases and J by 4 bases, with 5 bases of the junction left unmatched. The CDR3, as DNA: TGTGCCAGCAGCCGGACAGGGGGCGTGTACGAGCAGTACTTC. Translating gives CASSRTGGVYEQYF.

The chain is built from TRBV7-8 and TRBJ2-5, with D possibly being TRBD1 (7 bases). The CDR3 sequence is 16 residues long. Germline assignment: CDR1 SGHVS and CDR2 FQNEAQ. Trimming stripped 7 bases from V and 0 bases from J, with 18 bases between. This chain's CDR3 is CASTLRRDSYQETQYF. CDR3 nucleotides: TGTGCCAGCACCCTTAGGCGGGACAGCTACCAAGAGACCCAGTACTTC.

The chain links TRBV27 to TRBJ1-5, with TRBD1 as a possible D gene (5 bases). Germline V gene lookup returns CDR1 MNHEY and CDR2 SMNVEV (reference sequence). V shed 5 bases and J shed 7 bases, with 18 bases lying between them. The CDR3 consists of 15 residues. The CDR3 coding sequence is TGTGCCAGCAGTACAACCGATGGGGGGTCACAGCCCCAGCATTTT. As protein: CASSTTDGGSQPQHF.

V usage is TRBV9 and J usage is TRBJ1-2; no reliable D call. The CDR3 has 16 residues. The germline CDR1 and CDR2 sequences are SGDLS and YYNGEE. Trimming removed 0 bases at V and 2 bases at J, with 14 bases between. The CDR3 loop is CASSVVGTDLNYGYTF. In DNA form, the CDR3 reads TGTGCCAGCAGCGTAGTGGGTACAGACTTGAACTATGGCTACACCTTC. Full variable domain (remainder filled in from reference TRBV9 and TRBJ1-2): DSGVTQTPKHLITATGQRVTLRCSPRSGDLSVYWYQQSLDQGLQFLIQYYNGEERAKGNILERFSAQQFPDLHSELNLSSLELGDSALYFCASSVVGTDLNYGYTFGSGTRLTVV.

In regard to this clone: The likely explanation is a read error, given a far larger clone one base away. This same CDR3 is encoded by further DNA sequences in the sample. The genes are TRBV7-2 and TRBJ2-3, with D uncertain. V was cut by 3 bases and J by 2 bases, with 3 bases left in between. This CDR3 has 12 amino acids. Germline CDR1 SGHTA, CDR2 FQGNSA. The CDR3 region is CASSFYTDTQYF. For the CDR3, the DNA is TGTGCCAGCAGCTTTTACACAGATACGCAGTATTTT.

This clone was detected only once. The chain couples TRBV6-5 to TRBJ1-4; 9 bases line up with TRBD1. CDR3 size: 15 residues. J lost 8 bases, V lost 6 bases, and 10 bases had no gene match. Germline values: CDR1 MNHEY, CDR2 SVGAGI. The CDR3 protein is CASSYRGPGGEKLFF. The CDR3 bases are TGTGCCAGCAGCTACAGGGGGCCCGGCGGAGAAAAACTGTTTTTT.

The chain carries TRBV7-2 and TRBJ2-2, with D perhaps being TRBD1 or TRBD2 (5 bases each). Germline V gene lookup returns CDR1 SGHTA and CDR2 FQGNSA. The CDR3 consists of 15 residues. The ends were cut back, 4 bases at V and 6 bases at J, with 15 bases in the middle. CDR3 nucleotide sequence: TGTGCCAGCAGCTCCGGGACCCATGGCGCCGGGGAGCTGTTTTTT. Translation gives CASSSGTHGAGELFF.

This clone was counted a single time. The CDR3 DNA sequence: TGCGCCAGCAGTTCAGACAGGGAAAACGGGGAGCTGTTTTTT. As protein: CASSSDRENGELFF. The chain uses TRBV10-1 and TRBJ2-2; 7 bases match TRBD1. This CDR3 is built from 14 residues. Looked up from germline, CDR1 is WNHNN and CDR2 is SYGVQD (reference sequence). V trimming: 5 bases; J trimming: 7 bases; junction bases outside the gene matches: 7.

This sequence joins TRBV6-5 and TRBJ2-1, with D possibly matching TRBD2 (6 bases). This CDR3 is 14 amino acids long. Germline V gene lookup returns CDR1 MNHEY and CDR2 SVGAGI. Between the trimmed V and J ends, which lost 8 bases and 1 base, there was a span of 12 bases. CDR3 loop: CASCPGSSYNEQFF. CDR3 coding DNA: TGTGCCAGCTGCCCCGGGAGTTCCTACAATGAGCAGTTCTTC.

The chain couples TRBV19 to TRBJ2-3; D not resolved. In germline, CDR1 is LNHDA, CDR2 SQIVND (reference sequence). With 5 bases removed from V and 1 base from J, the gap between germline ends came to 22 bases. CDR3 length equals 18 residues. The CDR3 DNA is TGTGCCAGTAGTGATCAAGGTGCCCTTCCTGGGGGCACAGATACGCAGTATTTT. It specifies CASSDQGALPGGTDTQYF.

J is TRBJ2-1 and V is TRBV6-6, with D possibly being TRBD2 (6 bases). The CDR3 has 14 residues. The germline gives CDR1 MNHNY, CDR2 SVGAGI (reference sequence). The V end was cut by 4 bases, the J end by 8 bases, with 15 bases between. The CDR3 DNA reads TGTGCCAGCAGTTCCGCCGGGACTTTACATGAGCAGTTCTTC. This translates into CASSSAGTLHEQFF.

This clone has only a few counts. The chain combines TRBV19 with TRBJ2-7; 7 positions match TRBD1. The CDR3 covers 16 residues. Per the germline V gene, CDR1 is LNHDA and CDR2 is SQIVND (reference sequence). Trimming at V came to 3 bases and at J to 7 bases, leaving 15 bases not matched to a gene. In DNA form, the CDR3 reads TGTGCCAGTAGTATGAAGGCAGGGGGTCAGTACGTGGAGCAGTACTTC. Protein: CASSMKAGGQYVEQYF.

The genes are TRBV7-9 and TRBJ1-5, with 10 bases fitting TRBD1. The CDR3 covers 15 residues. V trimming: 5 bases; J trimming: 4 bases; junction bases outside the gene matches: 5. CDR1 and CDR2 from the germline V gene are SEHNR and FQNEAQ (reference sequence). The CDR3 sequence: CASSPDRGWNQPQHF. The CDR3 DNA is TGTGCCAGCAGCCCGGACAGGGGGTGGAATCAGCCCCAGCATTTT.

This chain uses TRBV5-1 with TRBJ1-2, with TRBD1 as a possible D gene (6 bases). The CDR3 is 15 residues long. Germline lookup yields CDR1 SGHRS and CDR2 YFSETQ. V was cut by 1 base and J by 7 bases, with 17 bases left in between. CDR3 sequence (DNA): TGCGCCAGCAGCTTGAGTCCCAGGGGATCTGGTGGCTACACCTTC. Amino acid sequence: CASSLSPRGSGGYTF. The full variable domain, in which reference TRBV5-1 and TRBJ1-2 provide the parts outside the CDR3, is KAGVTQTPRYLIKTRGQQVTLSCSPISGHRSVSWYQQTPGQGLQFLFEYFSETQRNKGNFPGRFSGRQFSNSRSEMNVSTLELGDSALYLCASSLSPRGSGGYTFGSGTRLTVV.

There are a few counts of this clone. Other DNA sequences in the same sample also yield this CDR3. This rearrangement joins TRBV5-6 to TRBJ2-7; 10 nucleotides line up with TRBD2. The CDR3 loop spans 15 amino acids. CDR1 SGHDT and CDR2 YYEEEE come from the germline V gene. The V segment lost 5 bases and the J segment 2 bases; nucleotides outside the gene matches: 7. Here the CDR3 reads CASSPGLAPTYEQYF. CDR3 coding DNA: TGTGCCAGCAGTCCGGGACTAGCGCCTACCTACGAGCAGTACTTC.

This clone was seen only once. The V and J genes are TRBV28 and TRBJ1-4; TRBD1 agrees at 8 bases. Germline lookup yields CDR1 MDHEN and CDR2 SYDVKM. The CDR3 consists of 15 residues. Losses at the gene ends were 6 bases for V and 0 bases for J; bases not matched to a gene: 3. The CDR3 DNA reads as TGTGCCAGCAGCCCGACAGGGGCAACTAATGAAAAACTGTTTTTT. It translates to CASSPTGATNEKLFF.

The chain joins TRBV28 to TRBJ2-7, with D maybe TRBD1 (5 bases). Germline CDR1 reads MDHEN; CDR2 reads SYDVKM. This CDR3 has 13 amino acids. Trimming pared 6 bases from V and 2 bases from J, leaving 11 bases between. The CDR3 nucleotides read TGTGCCAGCAGGATAGGACATGCCTACGAGCAGTACTTC. It is translated as CASRIGHAYEQYF.

This chain connects TRBV27 to TRBJ2-5, with 8 bases that match TRBD1. CDR3 size: 17 residues. The J segment lost 1 base and the V segment lost 4 bases, leaving 11 bases of the junction unmatched. Germline assignment: CDR1 MNHEY and CDR2 SMNVEV (reference sequence). The CDR3 bases are TGTGCCAGCAGTTCGTTAGGAACCGGGACAGGCCAAGAGACCCAGTACTTC. Amino acids: CASSSLGTGTGQETQYF.

At least ten counts were recorded for this clone. The rearrangement joins TRBV25-1 to TRBJ2-3; D is unresolved. V lost 3 bases and J 0 bases, leaving 7 bases between the germline ends. Germline CDR1 MGHDK, CDR2 SYGVNS. This CDR3 comprises 14 residues. The CDR3 loop is CASSDRDSTDTQYF. CDR3 coding DNA: TGTGCCAGCAGTGATCGAGACAGCACAGATACGCAGTATTTT.